Below are 18 T cell receptor beta chains sequenced from a single sample in a study of identifying expanded T cells in peripheral blood. Libraries were prepared by immunoSEQ multiplex PCR; TCRdb keeps only in-frame clonotypes and omits some of them. This table has tens of thousands of clones, 84% appearing once. Material: blood. These TCRs come from a person aged 18 to 69 in good health.

This rearrangement joins TRBV9 to TRBJ2-5; 8 nucleotides match TRBD1. Germline V gives CDR1 SGDLS, CDR2 YYNGEE. This CDR3 has 14 amino acids. J was trimmed by 5 bases and V by 1 base; bases with no gene match: 4. CDR3 in amino acids: CASSVQGAAETQYF. In DNA, the CDR3 is TGTGCCAGCAGCGTACAGGGGGCGGCGGAGACCCAGTACTTC.

The chain recombines TRBV5-8 with TRBJ2-2, with D possibly being TRBD1 (6 bases). CDR3 size: 18 residues. Trimming stripped 5 bases from V and 0 bases from J, with 20 bases between. CDR1 SGHTS and CDR2 YDEGEE come from the germline V gene. This chain's CDR3 is CASRLHPGADANTGELFF. The CDR3 DNA reads TGTGCCAGCAGGCTCCACCCAGGGGCCGATGCGAACACCGGGGAGCTGTTTTTT. Full variable domain (remainder filled in from reference TRBV5-8 and TRBJ2-2): EAGVTQSPTHLIKTRGQQATLRCSPISGHTSVYWYQQALGLGLQFLLWYDEGEERNRGNFPPRFSGRQFPNYSSELNVNALELEDSALYLCASRLHPGADANTGELFFGEGSRLTVL.

The chain recombines TRBV4-2 with TRBJ1-4; no reliable D call. Germline V CDR1 and CDR2: LGHNA, YNFKEQ. This CDR3 is built from 14 residues. Trimming removed 0 bases from V and 7 bases from J, with 9 bases in between. In DNA, the CDR3 is TGTGCCAGCAGCCAAGAATCGGCCTCTGAAAAACTGTTTTTT. It encodes CASSQESASEKLFF.

In its sample, this clone was seen a few times. The rearrangement links TRBV28 to TRBJ2-7; D uncertain. The V and J ends lost 8 bases and 0 bases respectively, with 11 bases between them. Germline CDR1 is MDHEN and CDR2 is SYDVKM. The CDR3 sequence is 13 residues long. The CDR3 region is CASDTSYSYEQYF. The CDR3 DNA follows: TGTGCCAGCGACACATCCTACTCCTACGAGCAGTACTTC.

This clone came up once. This rearrangement joins TRBV6-1 to TRBJ2-5; the D call may be TRBD1 or TRBD2 (5 bases each). V dropped 6 bases and J dropped 5 bases, with 13 bases sitting between them. This CDR3 region has 13 residues. Germline CDR1 is MNHNS and CDR2 is SASEGT. CDR3 nucleotides: TGTGCCAGCAGGGTGGGGGTCGGGGAGACCCAGTACTTC. It specifies CASRVGVGETQYF.

V gene TRBV19 combines with J gene TRBJ1-5; perhaps TRBD1 as D (5 bases). From germline, CDR1 is LNHDA and CDR2 SQIVND (reference sequence). This CDR3 is 14 amino acids long. V lost 4 bases, J lost 2 bases, and 9 bases lay in between. CDR3 region: CASSSRVGNQPQHF. Here the CDR3 DNA reads TGTGCCAGTAGTAGCAGGGTCGGCAATCAGCCCCAGCATTTT.

This CDR3 reads CSARDYGYTF. The CDR3 coding sequence is TGCAGTGCTAGAGACTATGGCTACACCTTC. This chain uses TRBV20-1 with TRBJ1-2; no definite D call. V lost 0 bases and J 4 bases, leaving 0 bases between the germline ends. The CDR3 runs 10 residues. The V gene's germline CDR1 is DFQATT and CDR2 SNEGSKA (reference sequence).

The CDR3 sequence: CASSTDRRNTDTQYF. The CDR3 region has the DNA TGTGCCAGCAGTACCGACAGGAGGAACACAGATACGCAGTATTTT. The chain uses TRBV27 and TRBJ2-3; tentatively, D is TRBD1 (6 bases). Germline lookup yields CDR1 MNHEY and CDR2 SMNVEV (reference sequence). The CDR3 contains 15 residues. Trimming pared 5 bases from V and 2 bases from J, leaving 14 bases between.

The chain employs TRBV7-2 and TRBJ2-7; weak D call: TRBD1 (6 bases). Germline-derived CDR1 and CDR2 are SGHTA and FQGNSA. CDR3 length: 14 residues. V lost 5 bases, J lost 0 bases, and 11 bases lay in between. CDR3 in DNA: TGTGCCAGCAGCCGACAGGACCTCTCCTACGAGCAGTACTTC. Its protein is CASSRQDLSYEQYF.

J is TRBJ2-7 and V is TRBV25-1; 8 positions agree with TRBD1. Trimming cost V 3 bases and J 2 bases; bases outside gene matches: 3. This CDR3 spans 14 amino acids. Germline values: CDR1 MGHDK, CDR2 SYGVNS. The CDR3 spells CASSDGTGTYEQYF. The CDR3 region has the DNA TGTGCCAGCAGTGATGGGACAGGAACCTACGAGCAGTACTTC.

The J gene is TRBJ1-5, the V gene TRBV9; tentative D call: TRBD1 (5 bases). Trimming removed 0 bases at V and 5 bases at J, with 9 bases between. Germline values: CDR1 SGDLS, CDR2 YYNGEE. CDR3 length equals 14 residues. This CDR3 is CASSVGVGDQPQHF. CDR3 DNA: TGTGCCAGCAGCGTAGGGGTAGGGGATCAGCCCCAGCATTTT.

The chain has TRBV5-6 and TRBJ1-1; the D gene is possibly TRBD1 (6 bases). Germline CDR1 SGHDT, CDR2 YYEEEE. V was pared by 0 bases and J by 3 bases, with 15 bases between. The CDR3 runs to 16 residues. CDR3 bases: TGTGCCAGCAGCTTGGTGGGGGCAATGTGGTACACTGAAGCTTTCTTT. Amino acid sequence: CASSLVGAMWYTEAFF.

The V call is TRBV6-5, the J call TRBJ2-5, with 8 positions matching TRBD2. The CDR3 sequence is 15 residues long. With V trimmed by 6 bases and J by 2 bases, 8 bases remained unmatched. Germline CDR1 reads MNHEY; CDR2 reads SVGAGI. CDR3 bases: TGTGCCAGCAGACCACCGGGACTAGTACAAGAGACCCAGTACTTC. This sequence encodes CASRPPGLVQETQYF.

The chain joins TRBV28 to TRBJ1-5, with D possibly being TRBD1 (6 bases). The germline V gene has CDR1 MDHEN and CDR2 SYDVKM. The V end was cut by 3 bases, the J end by 5 bases, with 14 bases between. The CDR3 totals 15 residues. CDR3 in DNA: TGTGCCAGCAGTTTGGATCAGGGGCCGTATCAGCCCCAGCATTTT. This encodes CASSLDQGPYQPQHF.

The chain combines TRBV7-2 with TRBJ2-1; D uncertain. CDR1 and CDR2 (germline): SGHTA, FQGNSA. This CDR3 comprises 12 residues. The V end lost 5 bases, the J end lost 8 bases, and 10 bases lay between the germline ends. The CDR3 nucleotides read TGTGCCAGCAGCCCGTATAGGGATGAGCAGTTCTTC. It codes for CASSPYRDEQFF.

The V call is TRBV4-3, the J call TRBJ1-4; 9 bases align to TRBD1. The CDR3 has 17 residues. The junction had 8 bases not matched to a gene; V was cut back by 2 bases and J by 4 bases. Germline V lookup: CDR1 LGHNA, CDR2 YSLEER. The CDR3 DNA is TGCGCCAGCAGCCAATTAACGACAGGGGGAGGTAATGAAAAACTGTTTTTT. Protein product: CASSQLTTGGGNEKLFF.

The rearrangement uses TRBV18 and TRBJ1-2; D is unclear. The CDR3 spans 14 residues. V was trimmed by 3 bases and J by 2 bases, leaving 10 bases between them. Germline lookup yields CDR1 KGHSH and CDR2 LQKENI. The CDR3 DNA reads TGTGCCAGCTCACCCCCGGCACTGAACTATGGCTACACCTTC. Translating it yields CASSPPALNYGYTF. Based on the CDR3 plus reference TRBV18 and TRBJ1-2, the full variable domain is NAGVMQNPRHLVRRRGQEARLRCSPMKGHSHVYWYRQLPEEGLKFMVYLQKENIIDESGMPKERFSAEFPKEGPSILRIQQVVRGDSAAYFCASSPPALNYGYTFGSGTRLTVV.

The CDR3 DNA is TGCGCCAGCAGCCAAGATCCCCTAACTAGCGCCTACAATGAGCAGTTCTTC. Encoded protein: CASSQDPLTSAYNEQFF. This chain joins TRBV4-3 and TRBJ2-1, with 7 bases that match TRBD2. This CDR3 has 17 residues. After removal of 0 bases from V and 2 bases from J, the junction contained 7 bases not matched to a gene. Germline lookup yields CDR1 LGHNA and CDR2 YSLEER.